What follows are 14 T cell receptor beta chains derived from one specimen sequenced in a study of blood T cell repertoires in COVID-19. Sequencing used immunoSEQ multiplex PCR; TCRdb keeps in-frame clones, though not all of them. The sample gives 200,000 to 250,000 clones, around 91% of which show up once; around 3.2% is in the top ten. Sequenced input: PBMCs or T cells enriched from blood (not recorded which). All receptors come from a woman between 18 and 29 years old in a cohort exposed to, infected with or recovered from COVID-19 (not recorded which).

This chain uses TRBV5-1 with TRBJ2-5; D is undetermined. Germline loops: CDR1 SGHRS, CDR2 YFSETQ. Deletions cut 4 bases from V and 5 bases from J, with 12 bases between. The length of the CDR3 is 13 residues. CDR3 residues: CASSPTLLETQYF. The CDR3 coding sequence is TGCGCCAGCAGCCCTACACTATTGGAGACCCAGTACTTC.

CDR3 residues: CSARLAYEQYF. CDR3 nucleotide sequence: TGCAGTGCGCGACTGGCCTACGAGCAGTACTTC. The J gene is TRBJ2-7, the V gene TRBV20-1, with D hard to call. Germline CDR1 is DFQATT and CDR2 is SNEGSKA (reference sequence). CDR3 length: 11 amino acids. V was trimmed by 6 bases and J by 2 bases, leaving 8 bases between them.

The rearrangement uses TRBV11-3 and TRBJ2-1; the D gene is possibly TRBD2 (6 bases). CDR1 is SGHNT, CDR2 YENEEA, per germline. V lost 4 bases and J 2 bases, leaving 18 bases between the germline ends. The CDR3 covers 17 residues. The CDR3 is CASSSTRDLATYNEQFF. The CDR3 DNA reads TGTGCCAGCAGCTCTACCAGGGACTTGGCAACCTACAATGAGCAGTTCTTC.

The V and J genes are TRBV3-1 (or the pseudogene TRBV3-2) and TRBJ2-1, with TRBD2 matching 9 bases. The CDR3 extends over 18 amino acids. Trimming at V came to 4 bases and at J to 0 bases, leaving 10 bases not matched to a gene. Looked up from germline, CDR1 is LGHDT and CDR2 is YNNKEL (reference sequence). CDR3 protein: CASSRGLAGTGSYNEQFF. CDR3 DNA: TGTGCCAGCAGCCGGGGGCTAGCGGGGACGGGCTCCTACAATGAGCAGTTCTTC.

This chain uses TRBV5-5 with TRBJ2-7; D remains ambiguous. CDR1 and CDR2 (germline): SGHKS, YYEKEE (reference sequence). The V and J ends lost 0 bases and 0 bases respectively, with 4 bases between them. The CDR3 has 13 residues. The DNA for the CDR3 is TGTGCCAGCAGCTTGGGAGCCTCCTACGAGCAGTACTTC. It yields the protein CASSLGASYEQYF.

The chain recombines TRBV6-1 with TRBJ2-7; 9 bases agree with TRBD1. Germline-derived CDR1 and CDR2 are MNHNS and SASEGT. V dropped 3 bases and J dropped 7; count of bases not matched to a gene: 7. The CDR3 length is 14 residues. DNA for the CDR3: TGTGCCAGCAGTGAGGGACAGGGTTTGGGAGAGCAGTACTTC. Amino acid sequence: CASSEGQGLGEQYF.

V gene TRBV5-1 combines with J gene TRBJ1-2; D is unresolved. The CDR3 is made up of 13 amino acids. The germline V gene encodes CDR1 SGHRS and CDR2 YFSETQ. The V end was cut by 2 bases, the J end by 7 bases, with 12 bases between. Written as DNA, the CDR3 is TGCGCCAGCAGCTTCTCCAGGTACGGTGGCTACACCTTC. This gives the protein CASSFSRYGGYTF. Filled out from reference TRBV5-1 and TRBJ1-2, the complete variable domain reads KAGVTQTPRYLIKTRGQQVTLSCSPISGHRSVSWYQQTPGQGLQFLFEYFSETQRNKGNFPGRFSGRQFSNSRSEMNVSTLELGDSALYLCASSFSRYGGYTFGSGTRLTVV.

CDR3 in amino acids: CASSTWTGVNSPLHF. The CDR3 bases are TGTGCCAGTAGTACCTGGACAGGGGTTAATTCACCCCTCCACTTT. J is TRBJ1-6 and V is TRBV19; 9 bases are shared with TRBD1. The ends lost 4 bases at V and 6 bases at J; junction bases unmatched: 4. CDR1 and CDR2 from the germline V gene are LNHDA and SQIVND (reference sequence). The CDR3 totals 15 residues.

The chain uses TRBV7-8 and TRBJ1-5, with D perhaps matching TRBD1 (5 bases). The germline V gene has CDR1 SGHVS and CDR2 FQNEAQ. Between the trimmed V and J ends, which lost 0 bases and 3 bases, there was a span of 18 bases. The CDR3 has 18 amino acids. The chain's CDR3 is CASSLAMGYQGFNQPQHF. The CDR3 DNA reads TGTGCCAGCAGCTTAGCGATGGGGTATCAGGGATTCAATCAGCCCCAGCATTTT.

In this sample, this clone turned up once. The V call is TRBV5-1, the J call TRBJ1-2; D uncertain. The germline V gene has CDR1 SGHRS and CDR2 YFSETQ. CDR3 size: 13 residues. The V end lost 5 bases, the J end lost 6 bases, and 14 bases lay between the germline ends. Written as DNA, the CDR3 is TGCGCCAGCAGGCGACGGGAGGGTAATGGCTACACCTTC. Translation gives CASRRREGNGYTF.

The J gene is TRBJ1-1, the V gene TRBV11-3, with D possibly TRBD1 on 6 matching bases. The CDR3 runs to 17 residues. Germline CDR1 is SGHNT and CDR2 is YENEEA. V gave up 4 bases and J gave up 0 bases, with 18 bases separating them. CDR3 in amino acids: CASSSRPSRGMNTEAFF. The CDR3 DNA reads as TGTGCCAGCAGCTCCCGACCCAGCAGGGGTATGAACACTGAAGCTTTCTTT.

The chain couples TRBV9 to TRBJ2-4; 11 nucleotides match TRBD1. CDR1 and CDR2 (germline): SGDLS, YYNGEE. This CDR3 has 15 amino acids. Trimming at V came to 5 bases and at J to 2 bases, leaving 3 bases not matched to a gene. CDR3 nucleotides: TGTGCCAGCAGTGGACAGGGGGCTACCAAAAACATTCAGTACTTC. Translated, it gives CASSGQGATKNIQYF.

The rearrangement joins TRBV28 to TRBJ1-4, with TRBD1 as a possible D gene (5 bases). Trimming pared 5 bases from V and 6 bases from J, leaving 16 bases between. The CDR3 runs 15 residues. Per germline, CDR1 MDHEN and CDR2 SYDVKM. CDR3 nucleotides: TGTGCCAGCAGTCCCCTTACCCTAGGGGATGAAAAACTGTTTTTT. This translates into CASSPLTLGDEKLFF.

The J gene is TRBJ2-1, the V gene TRBV4-1, with D unclear. The germline gives CDR1 MGHRA, CDR2 YSYEKL. Between the trimmed V and J ends, which lost 2 bases and 6 bases, there was a span of 5 bases. This CDR3 is built from 12 residues. In nucleotides, the CDR3 is TGCGCCAGCAGCCAATTCTTCAATGAGCAGTTCTTC. Protein product: CASSQFFNEQFF.